These 10 T cell receptor beta chains originate from one sample sequenced in a study of T cells in Graves' hyperthyroidism and ophthalmopathy. TCR beta CDR3 region amplification was performed from RNA transcripts. The HTBI primer set served for first-round RT-PCR of the TCR CDR3. Using its own MiXCR run on the multiplex PCR reads, TCRdb lists one record per CDR3 protein. The data hold 300,000 to 350,000 distinct CDR3 sequences, with 14% observed a single time. Source material: blood. The receptor set was obtained from a woman younger than 45 with Graves' hyperthyroidism.

The V gene is TRBV10-2, the J gene TRBJ1-6; 7 bases are shared with TRBD1. This CDR3 spans 15 amino acids. The germline V gene encodes CDR1 WSHSY and CDR2 SAAADI. The V gene end was trimmed by 2 bases and the J gene end by 6 bases; junction bases not matched to a gene: 4. The chain's CDR3 is CASSEPGQVNSPLHF. The CDR3, as DNA: TGCGCCAGCAGTGAGCCCGGACAGGTTAATTCACCCCTCCACTTT.

The chain combines TRBV9 with TRBJ1-3; perhaps TRBD1 as D (6 bases). The V end lost 4 bases, the J end lost 0 bases, and 14 bases lay between the germline ends. Germline lookup yields CDR1 SGDLS and CDR2 YYNGEE. The CDR3 totals 16 residues. The CDR3 bases are TGTGCCAGCAGCCTCACCGGGACATACTCTGGAAACACCATATATTTT. It translates to CASSLTGTYSGNTIYF.

This clonotype was counted between two and nine times. The chain recombines TRBV5-6 with TRBJ2-3, with D possibly TRBD1 on 6 matching bases. CDR1 SGHDT and CDR2 YYEEEE come from the germline V gene. The length of the CDR3 is 14 residues. V lost 4 bases, J lost 2 bases, and 11 bases lay in between. CDR3 bases: TGTGCCAGCAGCCTGTGGACAGTCACAGATACGCAGTATTTT. It encodes CASSLWTVTDTQYF.

Ten or more counts support this clonotype. The rearrangement uses TRBV28 and TRBJ1-4; D perhaps matches TRBD1 (5 bases). In germline, CDR1 is MDHEN, CDR2 SYDVKM. This CDR3 comprises 16 residues. Trimming shortened V by 5 bases and J by 3 bases, and 16 bases separated the two germline ends. CDR3 DNA: TGTGCCAGCAGTAGAAGGAATTGGGGGTCTAATGAAAAACTGTTTTTT. Translated: CASSRRNWGSNEKLFF. Full variable domain (remainder filled in from reference TRBV28 and TRBJ1-4): DVKVTQSSRYLVKRTGEKVFLECVQDMDHENMFWYRQDPGLGLRLIYFSYDVKMKEKGDIPEGYSVSREKKERFSLILESASTNQTSMYLCASSRRNWGSNEKLFFGSGTQLSVL.

This clonotype showed up just a few times. J is TRBJ1-1 and V is TRBV11-2; tentatively, D is TRBD1 (6 bases). The CDR3 has 13 residues. Germline loops: CDR1 SGHAT, CDR2 FQNNGV. V dropped 1 base and J dropped 8 bases, with 11 bases sitting between them. CDR3 DNA sequence: TGTGCCAGCAGCTTAGCGGGGGCAATAGAAGCTTTCTTT. The encoded protein is CASSLAGAIEAFF. The full variable domain, rest sourced from reference TRBV11-2 and TRBJ1-1, is EAGVAQSPRYKIIEKRQSVAFWCNPISGHATLYWYQQILGQGPKLLIQFQNNGVVDDSQLPKDRFSAERLKGVDSTLKIQPAKLEDSAVYLCASSLAGAIEAFFGQGTRLTVV.

This clonotype occurred many times. The genes are TRBV27 and TRBJ1-4, with D perhaps TRBD1 (6 bases). The CDR3 is made up of 14 amino acids. V was pared by 6 bases and J by 7 bases, with 15 bases between. The germline V gene encodes CDR1 MNHEY and CDR2 SMNVEV (reference sequence). CDR3 DNA sequence: TGTGCCAGCAGGCAACAGGGCAGTGGTGAAAAACTGTTTTTT. It translates to CASRQQGSGEKLFF.

This clonotype was recorded many times. The chain employs TRBV28 and TRBJ1-4, with unresolved D. Trimming left V 5 bases short and J 0 bases short, with 10 bases between. CDR1 and CDR2 from the germline V gene are MDHEN and SYDVKM. This CDR3 is built from 15 residues. In DNA form, the CDR3 reads TGTGCCAGCAGTAAGAGGGTTGCAACTAATGAAAAACTGTTTTTT. Translation gives CASSKRVATNEKLFF.

This clonotype was recorded at least ten times. The chain employs TRBV28 and TRBJ2-7; D unresolved. In germline, CDR1 is MDHEN, CDR2 SYDVKM. The CDR3 runs 13 residues. V was shortened by 4 bases and J by 7 bases, with 14 bases between the two germline ends. This CDR3 is CASSYTISGEQYF. CDR3 coding DNA: TGTGCCAGCAGTTATACAATCTCGGGTGAGCAGTACTTC.

This clonotype was counted many times. The gene calls are TRBV7-3 and TRBJ1-2, with D possibly being TRBD1 (6 bases). There are 14 residues in the CDR3. CDR1 is SGHTA, CDR2 FQGTGA, per germline. The ends were cut back, 0 bases at V and 3 bases at J, with 8 bases in the middle. The CDR3 coding sequence is TGTGCCAGCAGCTTAACCAGGACAGACTATGGCTACACCTTC. As protein: CASSLTRTDYGYTF.

Remarks on this clonotype: A much larger clone sits a single nucleotide away, making a read error possible. CDR3 coding DNA: TGTGCCAGTAGTAGGACCCCAACGACAGGAGCTAACTATGGCTACACCTTC. Encoded protein: CASSRTPTTGANYGYTF. The V call is TRBV19, the J call TRBJ1-2; maybe TRBD1 (6 bases). With 4 bases removed from V and 0 bases from J, the gap between germline ends came to 18 bases. This CDR3 has 17 amino acids. Per the germline V gene, CDR1 is LNHDA and CDR2 is SQIVND (reference sequence).